This paragraph covers one TCR beta chain sequence. Antigen unknown. This sample is drawn from a study of T-cell memory formation after mild COVID-19. Study findings and constraints: Among clones peaking at day 37 in the second wave, SARS-CoV-2 specificity remained unconfirmed.

TCRdb used MiXCR to reprocess the 5' RACE reads, holding one entry per CDR3 protein. The data contain some 450,000 distinct CDR3 sequences, around 20% of them seen just once; the ten biggest clones take up roughly 8.4%. This receptor was obtained from an adult woman who had mild COVID-19 (a few samples of this study predate the infection). Cell type and time point are not known. Sequencing was performed on PBMCs or a T cell subset sorted from them (not recorded which).

This CDR3 is CASSQPTGTEQYF. The CDR3, as DNA: TGTGCCAGCAGCCAGCCGACAGGGACCGAGCAGTACTTC. This chain joins TRBV11-3 and TRBJ2-7; TRBD1 matches 7 bases. This CDR3 comprises 13 residues. The germline V gene encodes CDR1 SGHNT and CDR2 YENEEA. The V segment lost 5 bases and the J segment 6 bases; nucleotides outside the gene matches: 7.